This TCR beta chain was profiled in a study (TCRdb year 2016). V and J are truncated by 7 bases and 1 base respectively, leaving an intervening sequence of 13 bases. The germline V gene provides CDR1 KGHDR and CDR2 SFDVKD. The CDR3 sequence holds 15 residues, the cysteine and phenylalanine included. Only the CDR3 DNA stays, 45 bases, in frame from base 1. The library was produced with RT-PCR. This sample was sequenced with an Illumina MiSeq. TCRdb reprocessing: public reads trimmed at Q25 with fastp, clones called with MiXCR, in-frame beta chains kept. Every CDR3 protein is listed once, alongside the most common genes and DNA of its rows. The sample yields hundreds of thousands of distinct CDR3 sequences; more than 13% were counted once. About 3.9% of the sample is taken by the ten largest. About this clonotype itself: Its antigen target is currently unknown. Per-base qualities were not stored, and no clone one base away is much larger.

The chain links TRBV24-1 with TRBJ1-5, with no confidently assigned D gene. Material for sequencing was memory CD4+ T cells from blood. The sequence was collected from a female donor in good health, serving as a healthy control. The CDR3 corresponds to CATSSPVGSNQPQHF. The nucleotide sequence reads TGTGCCACCAGCTCCCCGGTGGGGAGCAATCAGCCCCAGCATTTT.